This is a list of T cell receptor beta chains from one sample in a study of T-cell reconstitution after alpha-beta-depleted transplantation in children. TCRdb passed the PCR reads through MiXCR, listing each CDR3 protein once. The sample holds hundreds of thousands of distinct CDR3 sequences, about 31% seen once. This specimen consisted of PBMCs from the stem cell graft donor, obtained from the stem cell graft. The receptors stem from a human donor who donated a stem cell graft to a child with aplastic anemia. CDR3s include the opening cysteine and the closing phenylalanine or tryptophan. Each record gives: D gene, J gene, V gene, CDR3 length, clone size, CDR3 protein, CDR3 DNA. A D gene is named only where the DNA matches it firmly. Clone sizes are given selectively: once, few, many, or a class where the clone is expanded.

TRBD2 TRBJ2-3 TRBV12-3/TRBV12-4 17 few CASSRNAGLAGEDTQYF TGTGCCAGCAGTCGGAACGCGGGACTAGCGGGAGAAGATACGCAGTATTTT
. TRBJ1-1 TRBV2 13 many CASSTRIDTEAFF TGTGCCAGCAGTACTCGGATCGACACTGAAGCTTTCTTT
TRBD2 TRBJ2-1 TRBV3-1 16 . CASSQIPTSGRNEQFF TGTGCCAGCAGCCAAATCCCGACTAGCGGGAGGAATGAGCAGTTCTTC
TRBD2 TRBJ2-3 TRBV6-5 19 few CASSYSRGGLAGVSDTQYF TGTGCCAGCAGTTACTCGAGAGGGGGACTAGCGGGAGTCTCAGATACGCAGTATTTT
TRBD2 TRBJ2-1 TRBV6-1 15 . CASSSLGRRKDEQFF TGTGCCAGCAGCTCTCTCGGGAGGCGGAAGGACGAGCAGTTCTTC
. TRBJ1-2 TRBV6-2/TRBV6-3 13 . CASGVGTGYGYTF TGTGCCAGCGGAGTCGGGACCGGGTATGGCTACACCTTC
TRBD1 TRBJ1-5 TRBV7-2 15 . CASSLVVGQGQPQHF TGTGCCAGCAGCTTAGTGGTGGGACAGGGCCAGCCCCAGCATTTT
. TRBJ2-2 TRBV29-1 14 few CSVWPGSNTGELFF TGCAGCGTTTGGCCAGGATCGAACACCGGGGAGCTGTTTTTT
TRBD1 TRBJ2-5 TRBV29-1 14 few CSAITGGAGETQYF TGCAGCGCAATCACAGGGGGCGCAGGCGAGACCCAGTACTTC
. TRBJ2-3 TRBV30 11 . CAWGPSYTQYF TGTGCCTGGGGACCCTCGTATACGCAGTATTTT
TRBD1 TRBJ2-2 TRBV6-1 15 few CASSRDRANTGELFF TGTGCCAGCAGCCGCGACAGGGCTAACACCGGGGAGCTGTTTTTT
. TRBJ1-2 TRBV30 14 . CAWSVLDRSYGYTF TGTGCCTGGAGTGTACTTGACAGATCCTATGGCTACACCTTC
TRBD2 TRBJ2-3 TRBV20-1 16 . CSAEPWTSGSIDTQYF TGCAGTGCTGAGCCCTGGACTAGCGGGAGTATAGATACGCAGTATTTT
. TRBJ2-2 TRBV28 13 . CASRPQGRFHLFF TGTGCCAGCAGGCCCCAGGGACGGTTTCACCTGTTTTTT
. TRBJ1-1 TRBV5-4 15 few CASSLARPPNTEAFF TGTGCCAGCAGCCTGGCGCGTCCACCGAACACTGAAGCTTTCTTT
. TRBJ1-2 TRBV29-1 11 few CSVLDTSGYTF TGCAGCGTCCTCGACACCAGTGGCTACACCTTC
TRBD1 TRBJ1-2 TRBV14 15 . CASSHQTGGSGGYTF TGTGCCAGCAGCCACCAGACAGGGGGCTCAGGTGGCTACACCTTC
. TRBJ2-2 TRBV19 15 . CASSFRGTYTGELFF TGTGCCAGTAGTTTCCGGGGAACATACACCGGGGAGCTGTTTTTT
TRBD1 TRBJ1-2 TRBV19 16 few CASRLLPGQGADGYTF TGTGCCAGTAGGCTATTGCCGGGACAGGGAGCCGATGGCTACACCTTC
. TRBJ2-1 TRBV9 14 few CASSPDSRVDEQFF TGTGCCAGCAGCCCGGACTCCCGGGTGGATGAGCAGTTCTTC